The clone carrying this T cell receptor beta chain was counted only a few times. Its antigen is undetermined. From the 5' RACE reads, TCRdb called clonotypes with MiXCR, one entry per CDR3 protein. The sample includes approximately 250,000 distinct CDR3 sequences, roughly 6.2% of them seen just once. These data originate in a study of T cells after yellow fever vaccination. Study observations and caveats: FACS-sorted repertoires could contain abundant clonotypes contaminating from the bulk population. Subsequent booster samples again held most clones from primary vaccination (under 98% CD4, roughly 88% CD8). The secondary response showed a weaker magnitude and a faster peak, day 5 versus 15.

The V gene lost 4 bases and the J gene lost 5 bases, with 11 bases spanning the gap. The CDR3 has 12 amino acids. The germline V gene encodes CDR1 SQVTM and CDR2 ANQGSEA. Material: CD4+ T cells sorted from PBMCs, obtained on the day of the yellow fever booster vaccination. The V gene is TRBV29-1, the J gene TRBJ2-5; D may be TRBD1 or TRBD2 (5 bases each). The source of this sequence is a young man who received the YFV17D yellow fever vaccine. The CDR3 reads CSVVGGKETQYF. CDR3 nucleotides: TGCAGCGTTGTTGGGGGAAAGGAGACCCAGTACTTC.